This TCR beta chain was sequenced in a study of blood T cell repertoires in COVID-19. Study information: The United States, Italy and Spain provided the acute and convalescent COVID-19 samples. PBMCs, B-cell-depleted T cells, or T cells were the source of the cDNA or gDNA that made up the material.

Repertoires were generated with immunoSEQ multiplex PCR, while TCRdb's copy carries only in-frame clones and drops some. The repertoire has 99,000 or so clones, approximately 83% of them found once; the top ten carry roughly 3.3%. Specimen: peripheral blood. The clonotype was recovered from a woman older than 75 with active or convalescent COVID-19.

CDR3 residues: CASSRQSEAFF. CDR3 in DNA: TGTGCCAGCAGTCGACAGTCCGAAGCTTTCTTT. The chain couples TRBV28 to TRBJ1-1, with D perhaps matching TRBD1 (5 bases). From germline, CDR1 is MDHEN and CDR2 SYDVKM. V was shortened by 5 bases and J by 8 bases, with 9 bases between the two germline ends. This CDR3 region has 11 residues.